A selection of T cell receptor beta chains follows, all from one sample in a study of PD-1 blockade in mismatch repair-deficient tumors. Assay: immunoSEQ multiplex PCR; the TCRdb copy retains only in-frame clones and omits some. The repertoire has 95,000 to 150,000 clones, about 85% of them found once; the top ten carry approximately 15%. This material consisted of peripheral blood, taken 44 weeks after starting pembrolizumab. The receptor set was obtained from an adult with mismatch repair-deficient cancer. Both conserved end residues are part of each CDR3. D genes are given only for firm matches. Rows may omit the clone size; those that give it use once, few, many or a size class.

v_gene	d_gene	j_gene	abundance	CDR3aa	CDR3nt
TRBV11-2	TRBD1	TRBJ1-4	.	CASSPPPGGEKLFF	TGTGCCAGCAGCCCCCCCCCAGGGGGTGAAAAACTGTTTTTT
TRBV11-2	.	TRBJ2-3	.	CASSPPGWGVGYF	TGTGCCAGCAGCCCGCCAGGGTGGGGCGTGGGGTATTTT
TRBV4-3	TRBD2	TRBJ2-7	.	CASSPRIVSGSGLPYEQYF	TGCGCCAGCAGCCCCAGGATTGTGAGCGGGAGTGGCCTCCCCTACGAGCAGTACTTC
TRBV7-2	.	TRBJ2-7	once	CASSLEVVYEQYF	TGTGCCAGCAGCTTAGAAGTAGTCTACGAGCAGTACTTC
TRBV6-1	TRBD1	TRBJ2-7	.	CASSPGTGDWNEQYF	TGTGCCAGCAGTCCCGGGACAGGGGATTGGAACGAGCAGTACTTC
TRBV7-9	.	TRBJ2-5	.	CATLWAETQYF	TGTGCCACCTTATGGGCGGAGACCCAGTACTTC
TRBV6-1	TRBD2	TRBJ2-1	.	CASTREGSGKQFF	TGTGCCAGCACTCGGGAGGGTAGCGGGAAGCAGTTCTTC
TRBV9	.	TRBJ1-1	.	CASSVDGASTEAFF	TGTGCCAGCAGCGTCGACGGGGCGAGCACTGAAGCTTTCTTT
TRBV7-9	TRBD1	TRBJ1-4	.	CASSLQGAVEKLFF	TGTGCCAGCAGCTTACAGGGGGCTGTTGAAAAACTGTTTTTT
TRBV5-1	.	TRBJ2-7	.	CASSRGFNFQYEQYF	TGCGCCAGCAGCCGGGGGTTCAACTTCCAGTACGAGCAGTACTTC
TRBV21-1	.	TRBJ1-5	.	CASSKEGTENQPQHF	TGTGCCAGCAGCAAAGAGGGGACAGAGAATCAGCCCCAGCATTTT
TRBV6-5	TRBD1	TRBJ2-7	once	CASSSSGTGSYEQYF	TGTGCCAGCAGTTCCTCCGGGACAGGCTCCTACGAGCAGTACTTC
TRBV7-9	TRBD1	TRBJ2-5	.	CASSLGTGLGETQYF	TGTGCCAGCAGCCTTGGGACAGGTCTAGGGGAGACCCAGTACTTC
TRBV7-6	.	TRBJ2-3	.	CASSPSTDTQYF	TGTGCCAGCAGCCCGTCTACAGATACGCAGTATTTT
TRBV27	TRBD1	TRBJ2-5	.	CASSLRGDRVIQETQYF	TGTGCCAGCAGTTTAAGGGGAGACAGGGTAATACAAGAGACCCAGTACTTC
TRBV29-1	.	TRBJ2-2	.	CSVAGTDTGELFF	TGCAGCGTTGCAGGGACTGACACCGGGGAGCTGTTTTTT
TRBV27	TRBD1	TRBJ2-7	.	CASSKGTGTYYEQYF	TGTGCCAGCAGCAAAGGGACAGGGACTTATTACGAGCAGTACTTC
TRBV10-2	.	TRBJ2-3	.	CASSDEGRPQYF	TGCGCCAGCAGTGATGAGGGGCGGCCGCAGTATTTT
TRBV7-8	.	TRBJ1-5	.	CASSLAGSGGGHGNQPQHF	TGTGCCAGCAGCTTAGCGGGTTCCGGGGGGGGGCATGGCAATCAGCCCCAGCATTTT
TRBV9	.	TRBJ2-7	.	CASSQEQGPEQYF	TGTGCCAGCAGCCAAGAGCAGGGTCCCGAGCAGTACTTC
TRBV29-1	TRBD2	TRBJ2-3	.	CSVWGLAFTSTDTQYF	TGCAGCGTTTGGGGACTAGCGTTTACTAGCACAGATACGCAGTATTTT
TRBV2	.	TRBJ1-4	.	CASSTGTPNEKLFF	TGTGCCAGCAGTACCGGGACACCAAATGAAAAACTGTTTTTT
TRBV9	.	TRBJ1-1	.	CASSVEPDTEAFF	TGTGCCAGCAGCGTAGAACCCGACACTGAAGCTTTCTTT
TRBV4-1	.	TRBJ1-4	.	CASSQEGVEKLFF	TGCGCCAGCAGCCAAGAAGGGGTGGAAAAACTGTTTTTT
TRBV27	.	TRBJ2-2	.	CASSLVRADPSTGELFF	TGTGCCAGCAGTTTAGTTCGGGCAGACCCTAGTACCGGGGAGCTGTTTTTT
TRBV11-2	TRBD2	TRBJ2-7	.	CASSPSSSGRAWRTYEQYF	TGTGCCAGCAGCCCAAGTTCTAGCGGGAGGGCCTGGAGGACCTACGAGCAGTACTTC
TRBV7-2	TRBD1	TRBJ2-5	.	CASIRDRGGETQYF	TGTGCCAGCATCCGGGACAGGGGTGGCGAGACCCAGTACTTC
TRBV2	TRBD1	TRBJ2-3	.	CASRSGQASTDTQYF	TGTGCCAGCAGAAGCGGACAGGCCAGCACAGATACGCAGTATTTT
TRBV5-4	.	TRBJ2-7	.	CASSPGASRSYEQYF	TGTGCCAGCAGCCCCGGGGCGTCTAGGTCCTACGAGCAGTACTTC
TRBV7-9	.	TRBJ2-7	.	CASSTGQREQYF	TGTGCCAGCAGTACCGGGCAACGCGAGCAGTACTTC
TRBV5-5	.	TRBJ2-7	.	CASRGRSYEQYF	TGTGCCAGTCGGGGTCGGTCCTACGAGCAGTACTTC
TRBV5-6	TRBD2	TRBJ2-3	.	CASSLDRWTSGRLADTQYF	TGTGCCAGCAGCTTGGACAGATGGACTAGCGGGAGGTTGGCAGATACGCAGTATTTT
TRBV4-1	TRBD2	TRBJ2-2	.	CASSHVLAGANTGELFF	TGCGCCAGCAGCCATGTTCTAGCGGGAGCGAACACCGGGGAGCTGTTTTTT
TRBV6-5	.	TRBJ2-5	.	CASSPGLKKPETQYF	TGTGCCAGCAGTCCGGGCCTTAAGAAGCCAGAGACCCAGTACTTC
TRBV19	.	TRBJ1-1	.	CASSSTEFPEAFF	TGTGCCAGTAGTTCGACAGAATTCCCTGAAGCTTTCTTT
TRBV4-2	TRBD1	TRBJ2-2	.	CASSPRPGQGPGELFF	TGTGCCAGCAGCCCACGCCCGGGACAGGGCCCCGGGGAGCTGTTTTTT
TRBV7-2	.	TRBJ2-2	.	CASSLALQELGTGELFF	TGTGCCAGCAGCTTAGCGCTCCAGGAGCTGGGCACCGGGGAGCTGTTTTTT
TRBV6-5	TRBD1	TRBJ2-7	.	CASRSFWTGAYEQYF	TGTGCCAGCCGCTCCTTTTGGACAGGGGCCTACGAGCAGTACTTC
TRBV28	TRBD1	TRBJ1-1	.	CASTAGQGGTEAFF	TGTGCCAGCACCGCGGGACAGGGAGGCACTGAAGCTTTCTTT
TRBV28	TRBD2	TRBJ2-7	once	CASSTTGTSRRYEQYF	TGTGCCAGCAGCACAACGGGGACTAGTAGGCGCTACGAGCAGTACTTC